The entry below gives a single TCR beta chain sequence along with its context. No antigen is known for it. The entry originates in a study of beta chain features in type 1 diabetes. Overall study results and limits: When Type 1 diabetes patients were examined, their TCRB CDR3s proved moderately but significantly shorter in all four CD4+ subsets. PCR might favor shorter templates, equally in patients and controls. A pattern of fewer insertions and more deletions at VDJ junctions was seen in type 1 diabetes patients.

The CDR3 covers 18 residues. Germline V gene lookup returns CDR1 SGHDN and CDR2 FVKESK. Trimming took 4 bases from V and 4 from J, leaving 23 bases between them. Expressed TCRB transcripts got sequenced, as all isolated RNA was reverse transcribed. Generated by immunoSEQ multiplex PCR, the TCRdb table keeps only in-frame clones and is missing some. The sample yields nearly 700,000 clones, around 15% seen once. Specimen: naive CD4+ T cells from blood. This chain joins TRBV14 and TRBJ2-1, with no clear D. This TCR was recovered from a man between 18 and 35 years old with type 1 diabetes. The CDR3 DNA follows: TGTGCCAGCAGCCGCCAATCAATTTTACGAGGCGAATACAATGAGCAGTTCTTC. Encoded protein: CASSRQSILRGEYNEQFF.